The 20 T cell receptor beta chains below come from one sample, sequenced in a study of T-cell memory formation after mild COVID-19. From the 5' RACE reads, TCRdb called clonotypes with MiXCR, one entry per CDR3 protein. The sample has over 500,000 distinct CDR3 sequences, roughly 17% seen once. Sequenced input: PBMCs or a T cell subset sorted from them (not recorded which). These receptor sequences come from an adult woman who had mild COVID-19 (a few samples of this study predate the infection). Cell type and time point are not known.

A few counts support this clonotype. The CDR3 coding sequence is TGCAGTGCTAATAGCGGTTCCGGGTACAATGAGCAGTTCTTC. Its translation: CSANSGSGYNEQFF. The J gene is TRBJ2-1, the V gene TRBV20-1; TRBD2 is a possible D gene (6 bases). Germline V gene lookup returns CDR1 DFQATT and CDR2 SNEGSKA (reference sequence). Between the trimmed V and J ends, which lost 4 bases and 4 bases, there was a span of 14 bases. This CDR3 contains 14 residues.

The sample holds a few counts of this clonotype. This chain links TRBV24-1 with TRBJ2-5, with TRBD1 matching over 7 bases. J gave up 2 bases and V 0 bases, and 8 bases lay outside the gene matches. This CDR3 spans 17 amino acids. CDR1 and CDR2 from the germline V gene are KGHDR and SFDVKD. The CDR3 DNA follows: TGTGCCACCAGTGATTTGCATAGACAGGGTGGGCAAGAGACCCAGTACTTC. It encodes CATSDLHRQGGQETQYF.

The chain uses TRBV5-1 and TRBJ2-5, with D possibly being TRBD1 (7 bases). Germline assignment: CDR1 SGHRS and CDR2 YFSETQ. Trimming left V 3 bases short and J 5 bases short, with 17 bases between. The CDR3 has 15 residues. The CDR3 loop is CASSYGGGPGETQYF. The CDR3 DNA reads TGCGCCAGCAGCTATGGAGGGGGCCCCGGGGAGACCCAGTACTTC.

The chain uses TRBV20-1 and TRBJ1-5; unclear D gene. Germline V CDR1 and CDR2: DFQATT, SNEGSKA (reference sequence). With 0 bases removed from V and 4 bases from J, the gap between germline ends came to 7 bases. The CDR3 contains 13 residues. For the CDR3, the DNA is TGCAGTGCTAGAGATTACGGGAATCAGCCCCAGCATTTT. Translated, it gives CSARDYGNQPQHF.

There are a few counts of this clonotype. The chain recombines TRBV30 with TRBJ1-6; D unclear. CDR3 length equals 14 residues. CDR1 GTSNPN and CDR2 SVGIG come from the germline V gene (reference sequence). Trimming shortened V by 5 bases and J by 7 bases, and 15 bases separated the two germline ends. The CDR3 nucleotides read TGTGCCTGGTCGGGCCCGGGCGCGAATTCACCCCTCCACTTT. This gives the protein CAWSGPGANSPLHF.

This clonotype turned up a few times. This chain links TRBV6-2 or TRBV6-3 with TRBJ2-1; a possible D gene is TRBD2 (7 bases). The CDR3 runs 17 residues. Trimming removed 7 bases at V and 4 bases at J, with 23 bases between. Germline CDR1 and CDR2: MNHEY and SVGEGT. This CDR3 reads CASTGRSGDKVYNEQFF. CDR3 bases: TGTGCCAGCACCGGGAGGAGTGGGGACAAGGTTTACAATGAGCAGTTCTTC.

This clonotype was seen only once. This rearrangement joins TRBV12-3 or TRBV12-4 to TRBJ1-1; TRBD1 matches at 11 bases. This CDR3 spans 14 amino acids. After removal of 6 bases from V and 11 bases from J, the junction contained 11 bases not matched to a gene. The CDR3 loop reads CASRRTGTGGYAFF. The CDR3 DNA reads TGTGCCAGCAGGCGGACCGGGACAGGGGGTTACGCTTTCTTT.

The chain couples TRBV4-3 to TRBJ1-1; maybe TRBD1 (5 bases). CDR1 is LGHNA and CDR2 is YSLEER in the germline V gene. The CDR3 is 16 amino acids. V was trimmed by 1 base and J by 2 bases, leaving 14 bases between them. CDR3 coding DNA: TGCGCCAGCAGCCAAGTGGGGCAGGGAGGTAACACTGAAGCTTTCTTT. Translated: CASSQVGQGGNTEAFF.

The chain couples TRBV18 to TRBJ2-1, with D possibly being TRBD1 (6 bases). The CDR3 runs 15 residues. V dropped 0 bases and J dropped 4 bases, with 10 bases sitting between them. The V gene's germline CDR1 is KGHSH and CDR2 LQKENI. The CDR3 DNA sequence: TGTGCCAGCTCACCACCGAACAGGGTTTACAATGAGCAGTTCTTC. Translated: CASSPPNRVYNEQFF. Full variable domain (rest looked up from reference TRBV18 and TRBJ2-1): NAGVMQNPRHLVRRRGQEARLRCSPMKGHSHVYWYRQLPEEGLKFMVYLQKENIIDESGMPKERFSAEFPKEGPSILRIQQVVRGDSAAYFCASSPPNRVYNEQFFGPGTRLTVL.

This clonotype was counted only a few times. The chain joins TRBV6-5 to TRBJ1-4, with unresolved D. The CDR3 spans 12 residues. V lost 6 bases and J lost 6, with 8 bases in between. The germline V gene has CDR1 MNHEY and CDR2 SVGAGI. CDR3 bases: TGTGCCAGCAGAAGAATGGATGAAAAACTGTTTTTT. Protein sequence: CASRRMDEKLFF.

This chain joins TRBV3-1 and TRBJ1-3; the D gene is possibly TRBD1 (5 bases). The CDR3 extends over 19 amino acids. Germline lookup yields CDR1 LGHDT and CDR2 YNNKEL (reference sequence). V lost 1 base to trimming and J lost 2 bases, with 21 bases between them. The DNA for the CDR3 is TGTGCCAGCAGCCAAGGGGTGATTGCGTTCGGGACCGCTGGAAACACCATATATTTT. Protein product: CASSQGVIAFGTAGNTIYF. Full variable domain (outside the CDR3, taken from reference TRBV3-1 and TRBJ1-3): DTAVSQTPKYLVTQMGNDKSIKCEQNLGHDTMYWYKQDSKKFLKIMFSYNNKELIINETVPNRFSPKSPDKAHLNLHINSLELGDSAVYFCASSQGVIAFGTAGNTIYFGEGSWLTVV.

V and J are TRBV4-1 and TRBJ2-2; the D gene is possibly TRBD2 (7 bases). Germline-derived CDR1 and CDR2 are MGHRA and YSYEKL. The CDR3 spans 16 residues. Trimming removed 0 bases from V and 4 bases from J, with 12 bases in between. Written as DNA, the CDR3 is TGCGCCAGCAGCCAAGATCAGGGGAGGGGCACCGGGGAGCTGTTTTTT. This translates into CASSQDQGRGTGELFF.

The chain employs TRBV6-5 and TRBJ1-6, with D uncertain. The germline V and J ends were trimmed by 6 bases and 0 bases, with 18 bases remaining between them. This CDR3 comprises 18 residues. The germline V gene has CDR1 MNHEY and CDR2 SVGAGI. CDR3 loop: CASSGVLGARSYNSPLHF. CDR3 coding DNA: TGTGCCAGCAGCGGGGTGTTGGGTGCACGCTCCTATAATTCACCCCTCCACTTT.

J is TRBJ1-1 and V is TRBV11-2, with D hard to call. V was clipped by 6 bases and J by 4 bases, with 12 bases between them. This CDR3 comprises 13 residues. Per germline, CDR1 SGHAT and CDR2 FQNNGV. The CDR3 loop is CASRPLTSTEAFF. CDR3 nucleotide sequence: TGTGCCAGCAGACCATTGACCTCCACTGAAGCTTTCTTT.

The chain carries TRBV29-1 and TRBJ2-1, with D maybe TRBD1 (5 bases). The V and J ends lost 7 bases and 4 bases respectively, with 17 bases between them. CDR3 length equals 14 residues. Germline-derived CDR1 and CDR2 are SQVTM and ANQGSEA. CDR3 amino acids: CSALGAGRYNEQFF. The CDR3 nucleotides read TGCAGCGCCTTAGGGGCAGGGCGATACAATGAGCAGTTCTTC.

This clonotype was observed once. This rearrangement joins TRBV30 to TRBJ1-5; 11 bases map to TRBD1. V lost 4 bases, J lost 10 bases, and 9 bases stayed unmatched. Germline V CDR1 and CDR2: GTSNPN, SVGIG (reference sequence). This CDR3 is 14 amino acids long. The DNA of the CDR3 is TGTGCCTGGACCACCGGACAGGGGGCGCGACCCCAGCATTTT. Translated: CAWTTGQGARPQHF.

J is TRBJ2-5 and V is TRBV6-5; the D gene is possibly TRBD2 (5 bases). CDR1 and CDR2 from the germline V gene are MNHEY and SVGAGI. With 1 base removed from V and 5 bases from J, the gap between germline ends came to 17 bases. This CDR3 has 16 amino acids. The CDR3, as DNA: TGTGCCAGCAGTTACTATCTAGCAGGAGCCTTTGAGACCCAGTACTTC. This translates into CASSYYLAGAFETQYF.

This clonotype was detected only a few times. The chain joins TRBV12-3 or TRBV12-4 to TRBJ1-2; D call uncertain. Trimming shortened V by 6 bases and J by 4 bases, and 9 bases separated the two germline ends. This CDR3 region has 12 residues. For the CDR3, the DNA is TGTGCCAGCAGCTCAAACAGCTATGGCTACACCTTC. It translates to CASSSNSYGYTF.

In this sample, this clonotype turned up a few times. The CDR3 loop reads CASSSGTGWNTEAFF. CDR3 in DNA: TGCGCCAGCAGCTCGGGGACAGGGTGGAACACTGAAGCTTTCTTT. The chain links TRBV5-1 to TRBJ1-1; 9 positions agree with TRBD1. The CDR3 is 15 residues long. Looked up from germline, CDR1 is SGHRS and CDR2 is YFSETQ. With 3 bases clipped from V and 1 base from J, the junction kept 4 bases outside the gene matches.

The chain couples TRBV5-4 to TRBJ2-2, with 10 bases identical to TRBD1. CDR1 is SGHNT, CDR2 YYREEE, per germline (reference sequence). Trimming at V came to 6 bases and at J to 6 bases, leaving 17 bases not matched to a gene. CDR3 length: 18 residues. The CDR3 spells CASTLQPGQGILSGELFF. CDR3 nucleotides: TGTGCCAGCACCCTACAGCCGGGACAGGGGATTTTGTCCGGGGAGCTGTTTTTT. Full variable domain (rest looked up from reference TRBV5-4 and TRBJ2-2): ETGVTQSPTHLIKTRGQQVTLRCSSQSGHNTVSWYQQALGQGPQFIFQYYREEENGRGNFPPRFSGLQFPNYSSELNVNALELDDSALYLCASTLQPGQGILSGELFFGEGSRLTVL.